This T cell receptor (beta chain) was identified during a study of blood T cell repertoires in COVID-19. Study as a whole: The study drew acute and convalescent COVID-19 samples from the United States, Italy and Spain. Sources were T cells, B-cell-depleted T cells, or PBMCs; the material itself was cDNA or gDNA.

The germline V gene encodes CDR1 LGHDT and CDR2 YNNKEL (reference sequence). The CDR3 consists of 11 residues. J gave up 13 bases and V 4 bases, and 4 bases lay outside the gene matches. Original analysis: Reference gene primers were amplified, and this amplification served to estimate nucleated cell counts. Here immunoSEQ multiplex PCR was the method, and the copy in TCRdb shows in-frame clones only, minus some. V, J and clone size were drawn from that table, and D and trimming were deduced from the DNA. Here the sample spans approximately 270,000 clones, roughly nine tenths being singletons. This sequence was found in a man aged 45-65 years with acute or convalescent COVID-19. The chain carries TRBV3-1 (or the pseudogene TRBV3-2) and TRBJ2-1, with 7 bases that match TRBD1. Sequenced material: peripheral blood. CDR3 sequence: CASSLGTAQFF. The CDR3 coding sequence is TGTGCCAGCAGCCTCGGGACAGCCCAGTTCTTC.